One T cell receptor (beta chain) is described in this entry. The sample originates from a study of T cells in narcolepsy. J was trimmed by 5 bases and V by 5 bases; bases with no gene match: 3. CDR1 LNHDA and CDR2 SQIVND come from the germline V gene (reference sequence). The CDR3 consists of 14 residues. Profiled with immunoSEQ multiplex PCR; TCRdb holds only in-frame clones, not every one. The data hold around 30,000 clones, with around 86% observed a single time. The rearrangement uses TRBV19 and TRBJ2-2; TRBD2 agrees at 9 bases. The sequence derives from a human donor with narcolepsy. Sequencing input: CD45RA- memory CD4+ T cells from PBMCs. The CDR3 nucleotides are TGTGCCAGTAGTTTGCTAGCGGGGACCGGGGAGCTGTTTTTT. This translates into CASSLLAGTGELFF.